These 6 T cell receptor beta chains share one sample of origin, sequenced in a study of T-cell reconstitution after alpha-beta-depleted transplantation in children. Library preparation (for TCRbeta) was performed with unique molecular identifiers. TCRdb reprocessed the PCR reads via MiXCR and lists one record per CDR3 protein. The table shows around 340,000 distinct CDR3 sequences, with about 14% occurring only once. Sequencing was performed on PBMCs, taken from the stem cell graft. These receptors all come from a human donor who donated a stem cell graft to a child with Fanconi anemia.

The chain employs TRBV20-1 and TRBJ2-3, with TRBD2 matching 7 bases. CDR3 length: 14 amino acids. The germline V gene encodes CDR1 DFQATT and CDR2 SNEGSKA (reference sequence). J was trimmed by 3 bases and V by 1 base; bases with no gene match: 4. The CDR3 spells CSARGGGETDTQYF. The CDR3 nucleotides are TGCAGTGCTAGAGGGGGAGGGGAGACAGATACGCAGTATTTT.

The rearrangement links TRBV5-6 to TRBJ1-2; possible D gene TRBD1, 6 bases. CDR3 length equals 12 residues. Looked up from germline, CDR1 is SGHDT and CDR2 is YYEEEE. V was cut by 4 bases and J by 4 bases, with 8 bases left in between. The CDR3 region is CASSADSYGYTF. The CDR3 DNA reads TGTGCCAGCAGCGCGGACAGCTATGGCTACACCTTC.

The chain has TRBV6-5 and TRBJ2-6, with TRBD1 identical over 10 bases. The CDR3 is 18 amino acids. Germline CDR1 and CDR2: MNHEY and SVGAGI. V dropped 2 bases and J dropped 0; count of bases not matched to a gene: 4. CDR3 bases: TGTGCCAGCAGTTACCGCGGACAGGGGGTCTCTGGGGCCAACGTCCTGACTTTC. This translates into CASSYRGQGVSGANVLTF.

The chain has TRBV6-6 and TRBJ2-7, with D possibly being TRBD1 or TRBD2 (5 bases each). CDR3 length: 13 residues. The V gene lost 8 bases and the J gene lost 5 bases, with 16 bases spanning the gap. Germline values: CDR1 MNHNY, CDR2 SVGAGI (reference sequence). The CDR3 is CASGVGAWDEQYF. CDR3 nucleotide sequence: TGTGCCAGCGGGGTCGGGGCCTGGGACGAGCAGTACTTC.

This clonotype has a handful of counts. The rearrangement joins TRBV7-9 to TRBJ1-4, with unresolved D. In germline, CDR1 is SEHNR, CDR2 FQNEAQ (reference sequence). Between the trimmed V and J ends, which lost 5 bases and 10 bases, there was a span of 11 bases. The CDR3 covers 12 residues. The CDR3 spells CASSLMDGKLFF. In nucleotides, the CDR3 is TGTGCCAGCAGCCTGATGGATGGAAAACTGTTTTTT. The entire variable domain, with the rest obtained from reference TRBV7-9 and TRBJ1-4, is as follows: DTGVSQNPRHKITKRGQNVTFRCDPISEHNRLYWYRQTLGQGPEFLTYFQNEAQLEKSRLLSDRFSAERPKGSFSTLEIQRTEQGDSAMYLCASSLMDGKLFFGSGTQLSVL.

V and J are TRBV7-8 and TRBJ2-2; D assignment may be TRBD1 or TRBD2 (5 bases each). Germline assignment: CDR1 SGHVS and CDR2 FQNEAQ. CDR3 length: 15 amino acids. V was pared by 4 bases and J by 6 bases, with 15 bases between. The CDR3 DNA follows: TGTGCCAGCAGCTCAAGACAGACTACAGCCGGGGAGCTGTTTTTT. Residues: CASSSRQTTAGELFF. The full variable domain, rest sourced from reference TRBV7-8 and TRBJ2-2, is GAGVSQSPRYKVAKRGQDVALRCDPISGHVSLFWYQQALGQGPEFLTYFQNEAQLDKSGLPSDRFFAERPEGSVSTLKIQRTQQEDSAVYLCASSSRQTTAGELFFGEGSRLTVL.